These 18 T cell receptor beta chains came from one sample sequenced in a study of tumor-infiltrating lymphocytes in glioblastoma multiforme. Three nested ARM-PCR rounds with V-beta and C-beta primers built TCRB libraries. Each CDR3 protein gets one entry after TCRdb re-called the multiplex PCR reads with MiXCR. The sample includes about 10,000 distinct CDR3 sequences, over 60% of them seen just once. The source material was brain tumor tissue. The receptors were gathered from a male donor with glioblastoma.

In the case of this clonotype: The junction shows a germline mismatch at one end, possibly a read error. The chain carries TRBV4-1 and TRBJ1-6, with D hard to call. Germline V lookup: CDR1 MGHRA, CDR2 YSYEKL. The CDR3 loop spans 15 amino acids. This CDR3 is CASQNMASGVSPLHF. DNA for the CDR3: TGTGCCAGCCAAAACATGGCATCTGGGGTTTCTCCCCTCCACTTT.

The rearrangement joins TRBV12-3 or TRBV12-4 to TRBJ1-1; D is uncertain. This CDR3 is 11 amino acids long. V lost 7 bases and J 8 bases, leaving 11 bases between the germline ends. CDR3: CASIGSREAFF. CDR3 DNA sequence: TGTGCCAGCATCGGGTCGAGGGAAGCTTTCTTT.

The sample holds a few counts of this clonotype. Germline is not matched at one junction end, which may reflect a read error. The V gene is TRBV29-1, the J gene TRBJ2-2, with D tentatively TRBD2 (5 bases). In germline, CDR1 is SQVTM, CDR2 ANQGSEA. The CDR3 extends over 13 amino acids. The CDR3 here is CNVADSNTRELFF. The CDR3 DNA is TGCAACGTCGCGGACTCGAACACCCGGGAGCTGTTTTTT.

The V and J genes are TRBV6-2 or TRBV6-3 and TRBJ2-2; D is uncertain. This CDR3 contains 13 residues. Germline V gene lookup returns CDR1 MNHEY and CDR2 SVGEGT. V lost 4 bases to trimming and J lost 3 bases, with 6 bases between them. Here the CDR3 DNA reads TGTGCCAGCAGTTTCTCGGACACCGGGGAGCTGTTTTTT. It codes for CASSFSDTGELFF.

The V call is TRBV11-2, the J call TRBJ2-5; D assignment may be TRBD1 or TRBD2 (5 bases each). Germline V gene data show CDR1 as SGHAT and CDR2 as FQNNGV. There are 16 residues in the CDR3. Trimming took off 1 base at V and 4 bases at J, with 16 bases between the two ends. This CDR3 reads CASSLGGQGWVETQYF. The CDR3 nucleotides read TGTGCCAGCAGCTTAGGCGGGCAGGGTTGGGTAGAGACCCAGTACTTC.

The table lists this clonotype with a count of one. A read error may account for a junction end that differs from germline. The CDR3 reads CSARDEAALYEQSF. The CDR3 region has the DNA TGCAGTGCTAGAGATGAGGCGGCGCTGTATGAGCAGTCCTTC. The chain uses TRBV20-1 and TRBJ2-1; D remains unclear. The CDR3 covers 14 residues. Germline V gene data show CDR1 as DFQATT and CDR2 as SNEGSKA (reference sequence).

The gene calls are TRBV5-4 and TRBJ2-7, with D tentatively TRBD1 (6 bases). The germline gives CDR1 SGHNT, CDR2 YYREEE (reference sequence). The V and J ends lost 4 bases and 5 bases respectively, with 16 bases between them. The CDR3 loop spans 14 amino acids. The CDR3 DNA is TGTGCCAGCAGCCCTGAACAGGGAACCCACGAGCAGTACTTC. This encodes CASSPEQGTHEQYF.

Regarding this clonotype: A junction boundary mismatches the germline segment, possibly from a read error. J is TRBJ1-6 and V is TRBV4-1; D uncertain. The CDR3 has 15 amino acids. Looked up from germline, CDR1 is MGHRA and CDR2 is YSYEKL. CDR3 nucleotides: TGCGCAAGCCCAAACCTGGCATCTGGGGTTTCACCCCCCCACTTT. Translating gives CASPNLASGVSPPHF.

Notes on this clonotype: The germline gene is not matched at one end of the junction; a read error may be the cause. The J gene is TRBJ2-7, the V gene TRBV29-1; 8 nucleotides line up with TRBD2. CDR3 length: 13 amino acids. Germline-derived CDR1 and CDR2 are SQVTM and ANQGSEA. CDR3 nucleotides: TGCGGCGTTCAAACTAGCGGCTCCTACGATCAGTACTTC. Its protein is CGVQTSGSYDQYF.

This clonotype was recorded many times. The genes are TRBV6-5 and TRBJ1-6; possibly TRBD1 for D (6 bases). The CDR3 spans 15 residues. Per the germline V gene, CDR1 is MNHEY and CDR2 is SVGAGI. V was pared by 6 bases and J by 3 bases, with 12 bases between. In DNA, the CDR3 is TGTGCCAGCAGCCGGGACACAAGCTATAATTCACCCCTCCACTTT. It translates to CASSRDTSYNSPLHF.

V and J are TRBV29-1 and TRBJ2-1; tentative D call: TRBD2 (6 bases). The assigned J gene may be wrong: the sequence end matches TRBJ2-7 better. CDR1 and CDR2 from the germline V gene are SQVTM and ANQGSEA. CDR3 length equals 13 residues. The CDR3 DNA reads as TGCAGCGTTGGGGGCGGGACGGGTGGTAAGCAGTACTTC. This codes for CSVGGGTGGKQYF.

In the case of this clonotype: The missing conserved phenylalanine or tryptophan at the end of this CDR3 makes a read error likely. V is TRBV7-9 and J is TRBJ2-6, with D maybe TRBD2 (5 bases). V shed 11 bases and J shed 1 base, with 9 bases lying between them. The CDR3 consists of 13 residues. In germline, CDR1 is SEHNR, CDR2 FQNEAQ (reference sequence). This CDR3 reads CAVLGSGANVLTL. The DNA for the CDR3 is TGTGCCGTACTAGGGTCTGGGGCCAACGTCCTGACTTTG.

Only a few counts were recorded for this clonotype. The chain links TRBV11-2 to TRBJ1-1; D uncertain. The CDR3 covers 15 residues. Germline values: CDR1 SGHAT, CDR2 FQNNGV. Trimming left V 10 bases short and J 3 bases short, with 21 bases between. The CDR3 region is CAIERWRGGDTEAFF. The DNA of the CDR3 is TGTGCCATCGAACGCTGGCGAGGCGGAGACACTGAAGCTTTCTTT.

As regards this clonotype: A clone one base away is much larger, so this may be a read error. The chain carries TRBV29-1 and TRBJ2-7; D unclear. The CDR3 runs to 11 residues. The V gene lost 4 bases and the J gene lost 4 bases, with 8 bases spanning the gap. Germline assignment: CDR1 SQVTM and CDR2 ANQGSEA. DNA for the CDR3: TGCAGCGTTGTTTGGGGTTACGAGCAGTACTTC. It is translated as CSVVWGYEQYF.

This clonotype was seen a handful of times. The J gene is TRBJ2-1, the V gene TRBV29-1; 9 bases align to TRBD1. Unmatched junction bases numbered 6, after V lost 0 bases and J lost 3 bases. The germline V gene encodes CDR1 SQVTM and CDR2 ANQGSEA. This CDR3 is built from 16 residues. The CDR3 is CSVEDPDRGIYNEQFF. The CDR3 DNA is TGCAGCGTTGAAGACCCGGACAGGGGAATCTACAATGAGCAGTTCTTC.

Worth noting for this clonotype: Germline is not matched at one junction end, which may reflect a read error. The genes are TRBV6-5 and TRBJ2-6; maybe TRBD2 (5 bases). Germline V gene sequence: CDR1 MNHEY, CDR2 SVGAGI. The CDR3 length is 12 residues. Here the CDR3 reads CASSQEANVLTF. CDR3 DNA sequence: TGTGCCAGCAGTCAGGAGGCCAACGTCCTGACGTTC.

The chain combines TRBV11-2 with TRBJ2-7; D is perhaps TRBD2 (6 bases). Germline-derived CDR1 and CDR2 are SGHAT and FQNNGV. This CDR3 is built from 14 residues. Trimming shortened V by 4 bases and J by 1 base, and 11 bases separated the two germline ends. The CDR3 region is CASSSILASYEQYF. CDR3 in DNA: TGTGCCAGCAGCTCAATACTAGCATCCTACGAGCAGTACTTC. The whole variable domain, remainder taken from reference TRBV11-2 and TRBJ2-7, is EAGVAQSPRYKIIEKRQSVAFWCNPISGHATLYWYQQILGQGPKLLIQFQNNGVVDDSQLPKDRFSAERLKGVDSTLKIQPAKLEDSAVYLCASSSILASYEQYFGPGTRLTVT.

The CDR3 bases are TGTGAGAGCAGCCGGGGCGGGGTAGCGGGCTCCTACGAGCAGTACTTC. Translating gives CESSRGGVAGSYEQYF. This chain connects TRBV5-4 to TRBJ2-7, with 7 positions matching TRBD2. The CDR3 spans 16 residues. Germline lookup yields CDR1 SGHNT and CDR2 YYREEE (reference sequence).